The entry that follows covers one TCR beta chain sequence. The data originate from a study of blood T cell repertoires in COVID-19. Study-wide background: From the United States, Italy and Spain came samples of acute and convalescent COVID-19. T cells, B-cell-depleted T cells, or PBMCs supplied cDNA or gDNA.

This CDR3 has 13 residues. Germline CDR1 and CDR2: KGHSH and LQKENI. Trimming pared 0 bases from V and 6 bases from J, leaving 9 bases between. How the authors handled the data: Quantification of nucleated cells was approximated via reference gene primer amplification. The repertoire was sequenced with immunoSEQ multiplex PCR; TCRdb's copy has only in-frame clones and lacks some. V and J calls and clone size are given by that table; D and trimming were obtained from the DNA. In the table there are 250,000 to 300,000 clones, about 89% of which are singletons. The chain couples TRBV18 to TRBJ2-7; D call uncertain. The sequence derives from a woman aged 40-49 years who had recovered from COVID-19. The material sequenced was peripheral blood. The CDR3 loop reads CASSPPSSIEQYF. The CDR3 DNA sequence: TGTGCCAGCTCACCACCTAGCAGTATCGAGCAGTACTTC.